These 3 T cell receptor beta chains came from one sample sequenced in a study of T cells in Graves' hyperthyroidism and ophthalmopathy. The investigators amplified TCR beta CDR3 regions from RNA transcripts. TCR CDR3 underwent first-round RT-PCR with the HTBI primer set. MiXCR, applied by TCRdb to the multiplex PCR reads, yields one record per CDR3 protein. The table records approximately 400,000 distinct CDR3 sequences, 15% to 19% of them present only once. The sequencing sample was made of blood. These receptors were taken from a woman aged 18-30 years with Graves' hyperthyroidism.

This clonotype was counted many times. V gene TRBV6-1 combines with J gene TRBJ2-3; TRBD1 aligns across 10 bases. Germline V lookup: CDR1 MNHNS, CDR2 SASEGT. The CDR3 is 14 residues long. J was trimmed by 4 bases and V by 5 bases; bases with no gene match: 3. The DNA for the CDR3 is TGTGCCAGCAGTTCTGACAGGGGGCCAGATACGCAGTATTTT. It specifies CASSSDRGPDTQYF.

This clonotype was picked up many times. The CDR3 loop is CASSQAQGRETQYF. CDR3 DNA sequence: TGTGCCAGCAGCCAAGCCCAGGGGCGGGAGACCCAGTACTTC. This rearrangement joins TRBV3-1 to TRBJ2-5; D is possibly TRBD1 (6 bases). V was pared by 1 base and J by 5 bases, with 11 bases between. This CDR3 has 14 residues. The germline CDR1 and CDR2 sequences are LGHDT and YNNKEL (reference sequence).

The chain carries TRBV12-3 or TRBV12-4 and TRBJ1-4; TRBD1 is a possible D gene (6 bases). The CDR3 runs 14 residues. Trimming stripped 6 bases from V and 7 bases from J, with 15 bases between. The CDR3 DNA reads TGTGCCAGCAGCTTTAGGGGGGCTAGTGAAAAACTGTTTTTT. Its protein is CASSFRGASEKLFF.